The sequence of this T cell receptor (beta chain) was determined in a study of cytomegalovirus exposure and HLA in healthy donors. Notes on the study in general: Being productive about 90% or about 30% of the time was typical of most TCR beta V segments in an earlier analysis. Among TCR beta chains, those listed as cytomegalovirus-associated numbered 164.

Germline V gene lookup returns CDR1 GTSNPN and CDR2 SVGIG (reference sequence). Between the trimmed V and J ends, which lost 0 bases and 0 bases, there was a span of 9 bases. CDR3 length: 15 residues. For this clone: Its antigen is not identified.

It was with 60 Vbeta and 13 Jbeta primers that the PCR ran. Clones were sequenced by immunoSEQ multiplex PCR, and TCRdb holds only the in-frame ones, with some missing. Of about 170,000 clones in the sample, around 76% are singletons; the top ten hold roughly 2%. This clonotype originated in a female donor in good health and CMV-seronegative. The V call is TRBV30, the J call TRBJ1-5, with D perhaps TRBD1 (5 bases). The source material was PBMCs. CDR3 in DNA: TGTGCCTGGAGTGTGGGGCAGTTTAGCAATCAGCCCCAGCATTTT. Its translation: CAWSVGQFSNQPQHF.